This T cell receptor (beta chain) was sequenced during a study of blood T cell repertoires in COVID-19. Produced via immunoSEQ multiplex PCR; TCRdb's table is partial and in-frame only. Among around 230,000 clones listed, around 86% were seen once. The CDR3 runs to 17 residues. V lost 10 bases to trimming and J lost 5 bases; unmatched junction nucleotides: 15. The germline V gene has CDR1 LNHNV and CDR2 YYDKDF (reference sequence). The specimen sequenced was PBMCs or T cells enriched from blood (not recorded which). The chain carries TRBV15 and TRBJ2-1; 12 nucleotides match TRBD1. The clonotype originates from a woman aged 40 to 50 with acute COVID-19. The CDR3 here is CAISGTGGGGRDNEQFF. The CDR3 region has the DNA TGTGCCATCTCCGGGACAGGGGGCGGCGGGAGGGACAATGAGCAGTTCTTC.